This TCR beta chain was captured by sequencing in a study of T-cell reconstitution after alpha-beta-depleted transplantation in children. Trimming shortened V by 4 bases and J by 2 bases, and 13 bases separated the two germline ends. Looked up from germline, CDR1 is LGHDT and CDR2 is YNNKEL (reference sequence). The CDR3 totals 15 residues. TCRbeta library construction was performed incorporating unique molecular identifiers. TCRdb re-called the PCR reads through MiXCR, storing one row per CDR3 protein. The sample lists around 250,000 distinct CDR3 sequences, approximately 8% occurring once. A remark on this clonotype: This may stem from a read error, because a much larger clone lies one nucleotide away.

Sequencing was performed on PBMCs, mostly from graft donor cells, taken 180 days after TCRalphabeta/CD19-depleted stem cell transplant. V gene TRBV3-1 combines with J gene TRBJ2-3; D possibly corresponds to TRBD1 (5 bases). The clonotype originates from a male patient under 18 who had a stem cell transplant for acute lymphoblastic leukemia, so the T cells may come from the graft donor. In nucleotides, the CDR3 is TGTGCCAGCAGCCCCCTAGGGGTTATCACAGATACGCAGTATTTT. Protein: CASSPLGVITDTQYF.